The clone carrying this TCR beta chain was counted many times. The sample belongs to a study of T cells in Graves' hyperthyroidism and ophthalmopathy. The source material, RNA transcripts, was used to amplify TCR beta CDR3 regions. The primer set for the first-round RT-PCR of the TCR CDR3 was HTBI. TCRdb itself ran the multiplex PCR reads through MiXCR, one entry per CDR3 protein. The sample yields 300,000 to 400,000 distinct CDR3 sequences, about 18% seen once. Germline values: CDR1 MDHEN, CDR2 SYDVKM. The CDR3 loop spans 12 amino acids. V was clipped by 6 bases and J by 1 base, with 4 bases between them.

Sequenced: blood. The receptor comes from a woman in her forties or fifties with Graves' hyperthyroidism. The V call is TRBV28, the J call TRBJ1-5; D call uncertain. CDR3 amino acids: CASRGSNQPQHF. CDR3 in DNA: TGTGCCAGCAGGGGAAGCAATCAGCCCCAGCATTTT.